This T cell receptor (beta chain) was identified during a study of blood T cell repertoires in COVID-19. The wider study: The study drew acute and convalescent COVID-19 samples from the United States, Italy and Spain.

This clone occurred a few times. After removal of 2 bases from V and 8 bases from J, the junction contained 8 bases not matched to a gene. The germline V gene has CDR1 SNHLY and CDR2 FYNNEI. The CDR3 has 15 residues. Method: immunoSEQ multiplex PCR; TCRdb's copy keeps in-frame clones and lacks some. This sample has 45,000 to 60,000 clones, with around 90% found just once. Sequenced material: peripheral blood. This chain joins TRBV2 and TRBJ1-4; the match to TRBD1 covers 7 bases. This TCR derives from a man aged 50-60 years with acute or convalescent COVID-19. CDR3: CASSEITGTAEKLFF. The CDR3, as DNA: TGTGCCAGCAGTGAAATTACTGGGACAGCCGAAAAACTGTTTTTT.